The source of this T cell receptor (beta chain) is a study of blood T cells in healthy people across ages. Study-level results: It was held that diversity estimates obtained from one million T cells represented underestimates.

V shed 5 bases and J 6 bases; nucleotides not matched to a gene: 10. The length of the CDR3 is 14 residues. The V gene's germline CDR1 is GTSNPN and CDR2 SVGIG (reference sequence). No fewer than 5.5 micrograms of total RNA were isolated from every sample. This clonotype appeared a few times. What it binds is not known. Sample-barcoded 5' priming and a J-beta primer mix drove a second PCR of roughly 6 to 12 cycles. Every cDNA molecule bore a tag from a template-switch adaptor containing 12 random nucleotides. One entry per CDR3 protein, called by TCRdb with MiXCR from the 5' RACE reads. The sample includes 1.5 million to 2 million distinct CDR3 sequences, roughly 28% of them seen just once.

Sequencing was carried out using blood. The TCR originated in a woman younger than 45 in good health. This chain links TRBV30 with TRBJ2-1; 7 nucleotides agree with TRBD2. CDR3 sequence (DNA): TGTGCCTGGTCCCTAGGGAGCGGGATCAATGAGCAGTTCTTC. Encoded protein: CAWSLGSGINEQFF.